This passage covers 19 T cell receptor beta chains from one sample sequenced in a study of T cell responses to AZD1222 COVID-19 vaccine. Assay used: immunoSEQ multiplex PCR; TCRdb lists only in-frame clones, some missing. The sample has about 76,000 clones, more than 60% seen once. The material was peripheral blood, obtained 28 days after the second dose of the MenACWY control vaccine. The receptors were sampled from an adult who received the MenACWY meningococcal vaccine as a control.

This chain joins TRBV30 and TRBJ1-1; D gene uncertain. The CDR3 runs to 13 residues. CDR1 is GTSNPN and CDR2 is SVGIG in the germline V gene (reference sequence). V was shortened by 5 bases and J by 1 base, with 11 bases between the two germline ends. DNA of the CDR3: TGTGCCTGGTCGGGTAATGGGAACACTGAAGCTTTCTTT. This sequence encodes CAWSGNGNTEAFF. Drawing the rest from reference TRBV30 and TRBJ1-1, the complete variable domain is SQTIHQWPATLVQPVGSPLSLECTVEGTSNPNLYWYRQAAGRGLQLLFYSVGIGQISSEVPQNLSASRPQDRQFILSSKKLLLSDSGFYLCAWSGNGNTEAFFGQGTRLTVV.

The V and J genes are TRBV7-6 and TRBJ1-2; possibly TRBD1 for D (6 bases). V was pared by 5 bases and J by 13 bases, with 20 bases between. The CDR3 runs to 13 residues. From germline, CDR1 is SGHVS and CDR2 FNYEAQ. The CDR3 region is CASSPPTGWGTTF. Written as DNA, the CDR3 is TGTGCCAGCAGCCCCCCGACAGGATGGGGTACCACCTTC.

The sample holds a few counts of this clone. The V and J genes are TRBV18 and TRBJ1-1; no reliable D call. The length of the CDR3 is 15 residues. Trimming removed 1 base at V and 3 bases at J, with 12 bases between. Germline V gene data show CDR1 as KGHSH and CDR2 as LQKENI. The CDR3 DNA reads TGTGCCAGCTCACCACTGACGGGTCAGGACACTGAAGCTTTCTTT. Encoded protein: CASSPLTGQDTEAFF.

V and J are TRBV3-1 (or the pseudogene TRBV3-2) and TRBJ1-2, with 8 bases aligning to TRBD1. CDR1 and CDR2 (germline): LGHDT, YNNKEL (reference sequence). The CDR3 consists of 14 residues. V shed 4 bases, J shed 3 bases, and the junction held 4 bases outside the gene matches. The CDR3 sequence is CASSLPGQDYGYTF. CDR3 DNA sequence: TGTGCCAGCAGCCTCCCGGGACAGGACTATGGCTACACCTTC.

The chain employs TRBV19 and TRBJ1-5; TRBD1 matches at 9 bases. The J segment lost 5 bases and the V segment lost 7 bases, leaving 9 bases of the junction unmatched. CDR1 and CDR2 (germline): LNHDA, SQIVND (reference sequence). The CDR3 spans 15 residues. Here the CDR3 reads CASNGAGQGYQPQHF. CDR3 DNA sequence: TGTGCCAGTAACGGAGCGGGACAGGGCTATCAGCCCCAGCATTTT.

The chain has TRBV30 and TRBJ1-4, with D unclear. Germline V CDR1 and CDR2: GTSNPN, SVGIG (reference sequence). The CDR3 sequence is 13 residues long. V was pared by 3 bases and J by 8 bases, with 13 bases between. CDR3 region: CAWSPGFQEKLFF. CDR3 bases: TGTGCCTGGAGCCCGGGTTTCCAAGAAAAACTGTTTTTT.

This clone was observed a handful of times. The genes are TRBV27 and TRBJ1-5; D ambiguous. The germline V gene encodes CDR1 MNHEY and CDR2 SMNVEV (reference sequence). V lost 5 bases, J lost 5 bases, and 10 bases lay in between. The CDR3 spans 13 residues. CDR3 sequence reads: CASSAISYQPQHF. The CDR3 nucleotides are TGTGCCAGCAGTGCAATTTCATATCAGCCCCAGCATTTT.

The chain carries TRBV7-8 and TRBJ2-7; TRBD2 aligns across 7 bases. The CDR3 runs to 15 residues. The V and J ends lost 5 bases and 6 bases, in that order; junction bases with no gene match: 13. Germline V gene sequence: CDR1 SGHVS, CDR2 FQNEAQ. DNA of the CDR3: TGTGCCAGCAGCCCGGTAGTAAGCGGGACTACCGAGCAGTACTTC. The encoded protein is CASSPVVSGTTEQYF.

CDR3 DNA: TGTGCCAGCAGCTTAGGCTTCCGGGGCGGGGGTCACTCCTACAATGAGCAGTTCTTC. It encodes CASSLGFRGGGHSYNEQFF. This chain connects TRBV13 to TRBJ2-1, with 7 bases matching TRBD2. The CDR3 is 19 amino acids. V dropped 0 bases and J dropped 0; count of bases not matched to a gene: 11. Germline assignment: CDR1 PRHDT and CDR2 FYEKMQ (reference sequence).

This clone was picked up many times. The chain employs TRBV5-1 and TRBJ2-7; D not certain. Looked up from germline, CDR1 is SGHRS and CDR2 is YFSETQ. The V end was cut by 7 bases, the J end by 5 bases, with 19 bases between. The CDR3 has 14 amino acids. Written as DNA, the CDR3 is TGCGCCAGCGGCCGAGACGGCGACCGGAACGAGCAGTACTTC. Encoded protein: CASGRDGDRNEQYF. Full variable domain (outside the CDR3, taken from reference TRBV5-1 and TRBJ2-7): KAGVTQTPRYLIKTRGQQVTLSCSPISGHRSVSWYQQTPGQGLQFLFEYFSETQRNKGNFPGRFSGRQFSNSRSEMNVSTLELGDSALYLCASGRDGDRNEQYFGPGTRLTVT.

The chain has TRBV11-2 and TRBJ1-1; D remains unclear. The CDR3 consists of 16 residues. V was pared by 5 bases and J by 0 bases, with 16 bases between. CDR1 is SGHAT, CDR2 FQNNGV, per germline. In DNA form, the CDR3 reads TGTGCCAGCAGCCCTACTAACGACCCTTTGAACACTGAAGCTTTCTTT. Translation: CASSPTNDPLNTEAFF.

This chain joins TRBV9 and TRBJ1-3, with 7 bases matching TRBD1. The CDR3 spans 15 residues. J gave up 2 bases and V 4 bases, and 6 bases lay outside the gene matches. The germline V gene encodes CDR1 SGDLS and CDR2 YYNGEE. CDR3 sequence reads: CASSSNDRAGNTIYF. CDR3 sequence (DNA): TGTGCCAGCAGCTCAAATGACAGGGCTGGAAACACCATATATTTT.

The chain recombines TRBV6-2 or TRBV6-3 with TRBJ1-2; D is unresolved. This CDR3 contains 13 residues. V lost 6 bases to trimming and J lost 7 bases, with 15 bases between them. Germline values: CDR1 MNHEY, CDR2 SVGEGT. CDR3 DNA: TGTGCCAGCAGCCTGTCTTATTCGACTGGCTACACCTTC. It specifies CASSLSYSTGYTF.

This rearrangement joins TRBV12-3 or TRBV12-4 to TRBJ2-5; unclear D gene. Trimming shortened V by 3 bases and J by 4 bases, and 9 bases separated the two germline ends. CDR3 length equals 13 residues. The CDR3 DNA reads TGTGCCAGCAGTTTGGGTAGAAGAGAGACCCAGTACTTC. Its translation is CASSLGRRETQYF.

This clone has ten or more counts. The chain links TRBV5-6 to TRBJ1-2, with no clear D. Trimming took off 4 bases at V and 8 bases at J, with 15 bases between the two ends. Germline V gives CDR1 SGHDT, CDR2 YYEEEE. There are 13 residues in the CDR3. This CDR3 is CASSASPGRGYTF. The CDR3 nucleotides read TGTGCCAGCAGCGCGTCTCCGGGGAGGGGCTACACCTTC.

CDR3 residues: CASNRAYYGYTF. CDR3 bases: TGTGCCAGCAACAGGGCTTACTATGGCTACACCTTC. The chain links TRBV21-1 to TRBJ1-2; the D call of TRBD1 is as the table states it, not checked on the DNA. TRBV21-1 is a recognized pseudogene. This CDR3 contains 12 residues.

V gene TRBV27 combines with J gene TRBJ1-1; D ambiguous. This CDR3 comprises 13 residues. V dropped 6 bases and J dropped 1 base, with 9 bases sitting between them. CDR1 MNHEY and CDR2 SMNVEV come from the germline V gene (reference sequence). CDR3 sequence: CASSLTANTEAFF. The CDR3 bases are TGTGCCAGCAGCCTTACAGCGAACACTGAAGCTTTCTTT.

V and J are TRBV27 and TRBJ2-2; D not resolved. Germline V CDR1 and CDR2: MNHEY, SMNVEV (reference sequence). The CDR3 totals 16 residues. V was cut by 3 bases and J by 0 bases, with 11 bases left in between. CDR3 DNA sequence: TGTGCCAGCAGTTTCTTGGCGTTCGCGAACACCGGGGAGCTGTTTTTT. Protein sequence: CASSFLAFANTGELFF.

The chain carries TRBV6-2 or TRBV6-3 and TRBJ2-7; 8 positions agree with TRBD1. The CDR3 extends over 15 amino acids. V was pared by 6 bases and J by 6 bases, with 13 bases of the junction left unmatched. Germline V gene lookup returns CDR1 MNHEY and CDR2 SVGEGT. The CDR3 loop is CASSPLTGEASEQYF. The CDR3 bases are TGTGCCAGCAGCCCCTTGACAGGGGAGGCATCCGAGCAGTACTTC.